The 19 T cell receptor beta chains given below trace back to one sample, sequenced in a study of blood T cell repertoires in COVID-19. Sequenced by immunoSEQ multiplex PCR; TCRdb stores in-frame clones only, minus some. The profile shows some 220,000 clones, roughly four fifths of them singletons. Material: peripheral blood. All receptors derive from a man in his forties or fifties with acute or convalescent COVID-19.

The chain links TRBV6-1 to TRBJ2-5, with 7 bases aligning to TRBD2. CDR3 size: 14 residues. The germline CDR1 and CDR2 sequences are MNHNS and SASEGT. The V gene end was trimmed by 3 bases and the J gene end by 0 bases; junction bases not matched to a gene: 1. The DNA of the CDR3 is TGTGCCAGCAGTGAGGGACTAAACCAAGAGACCCAGTACTTC. Its translation: CASSEGLNQETQYF.

The CDR3 DNA sequence: TGTGCCAGCAGCCAGCGACAGTTCGACGAGCAGTACTTC. Translating gives CASSQRQFDEQYF. This chain connects TRBV7-2 to TRBJ2-7; a weak D match, TRBD1 (5 bases). Deletions cut 5 bases from V and 5 bases from J, with 13 bases between. The length of the CDR3 is 13 residues. CDR1 SGHTA and CDR2 FQGNSA come from the germline V gene.

The rearrangement links TRBV6-5 to TRBJ1-5, with TRBD1 as a possible D gene (5 bases). Per the germline V gene, CDR1 is MNHEY and CDR2 is SVGAGI. Trimming shortened V by 6 bases and J by 1 base, and 13 bases separated the two germline ends. The length of the CDR3 is 15 residues. The chain's CDR3 is CASSAQASSNQPQHF. In DNA form, the CDR3 reads TGTGCCAGCAGCGCACAGGCATCGAGCAATCAGCCCCAGCATTTT.

The chain recombines TRBV19 with TRBJ1-2; D is unclear. This CDR3 contains 20 residues. Per the germline V gene, CDR1 is LNHDA and CDR2 is SQIVND (reference sequence). Trimming cost V 0 bases and J 0 bases, with 23 bases left between them. The CDR3 spells CASSIDGMRSTGYANYGYTF. DNA of the CDR3: TGTGCCAGTAGTATAGATGGAATGCGATCGACGGGTTACGCTAACTATGGCTACACCTTC. Full variable domain (missing parts from reference TRBV19 and TRBJ1-2): DGGITQSPKYLFRKEGQNVTLSCEQNLNHDAMYWYRQDPGQGLRLIYYSQIVNDFQKGDIAEGYSVSREKKESFPLTVTSAQKNPTAFYLCASSIDGMRSTGYANYGYTFGSGTRLTVV.

The chain employs TRBV19 and TRBJ1-2; D is perhaps TRBD1 (5 bases). V lost 6 bases and J 7 bases, leaving 18 bases between the germline ends. Germline V gives CDR1 LNHDA, CDR2 SQIVND (reference sequence). The length of the CDR3 is 14 residues. The CDR3 loop reads CASSPYDRIGGYTF. CDR3 in DNA: TGTGCCAGTAGCCCTTATGACAGAATCGGTGGCTACACCTTC.

Only one count was recorded for this clone. The rearrangement joins TRBV14 to TRBJ2-7; 7 positions agree with TRBD2. With V trimmed by 6 bases and J by 3 bases, 8 bases remained unmatched. CDR3 length: 14 amino acids. Per germline, CDR1 SGHDN and CDR2 FVKESK. The CDR3 region is CASSPMGGGYEQYF. CDR3 nucleotides: TGTGCCAGCAGTCCTATGGGGGGGGGCTACGAGCAGTACTTC.

The V gene is TRBV5-6, the J gene TRBJ1-3; tentatively, D is TRBD1 (6 bases). Trimming took off 1 base at V and 2 bases at J, with 10 bases between the two ends. Germline V gene sequence: CDR1 SGHDT, CDR2 YYEEEE. The CDR3 runs 15 residues. CDR3: CASSLRGGAGNTIYF. As DNA, the CDR3 is TGTGCCAGCAGCTTGCGAGGGGGAGCTGGAAACACCATATATTTT.

The rearrangement joins TRBV9 to TRBJ1-1, with 9 positions matching TRBD1. There are 18 residues in the CDR3. J gave up 3 bases and V 1 base, and 13 bases lay outside the gene matches. Germline assignment: CDR1 SGDLS and CDR2 YYNGEE. CDR3 bases: TGTGCCAGCAGCGTAAGGGGACAGGGAGGTAATAGGGACACTGAAGCTTTCTTT. The encoded protein is CASSVRGQGGNRDTEAFF.

The chain couples TRBV18 to TRBJ2-1; a weak D match, TRBD2 (6 bases). Germline V CDR1 and CDR2: KGHSH, LQKENI. The CDR3 consists of 14 residues. Deletions cut 4 bases from V and 8 bases from J, with 15 bases between. The CDR3, as DNA: TGTGCCAGCTCACACACTACCGGAGGGTATGAGCAGTTCTTC. Its protein product is CASSHTTGGYEQFF.

This rearrangement joins TRBV30 to TRBJ1-4; 12 bases line up with TRBD1. Germline-derived CDR1 and CDR2 are GTSNPN and SVGIG (reference sequence). V dropped 3 bases and J dropped 8; count of bases not matched to a gene: 10. CDR3 size: 16 residues. The CDR3 region is CAWRTGWDRGQEKLFF. DNA of the CDR3: TGTGCCTGGAGGACAGGGTGGGACAGGGGGCAAGAAAAACTGTTTTTT.

The CDR3 sequence is CASSFETSEAFF. DNA for the CDR3: TGCGCCAGCAGCTTTGAAACATCCGAAGCTTTCTTT. This chain joins TRBV5-1 and TRBJ1-1, with no clear D. V was cut by 2 bases and J by 8 bases, with 10 bases left in between. Germline-derived CDR1 and CDR2 are SGHRS and YFSETQ. The CDR3 is 12 residues long.

The chain joins TRBV7-3 to TRBJ2-3; the match to TRBD1 covers 7 bases. This CDR3 contains 15 residues. CDR1 is SGHTA and CDR2 is FQGTGA in the germline V gene. The V gene end was trimmed by 5 bases and the J gene end by 1 base; junction bases not matched to a gene: 6. This chain's CDR3 is CASSPKTGGTDTQYF. The CDR3 DNA sequence: TGTGCCAGCAGCCCGAAAACAGGGGGCACAGATACGCAGTATTTT.

The chain carries TRBV12-5 and TRBJ1-2, with 9 nucleotides matching TRBD1. Germline trimming cut 5 bases from V and 7 bases from J; bases unmatched to any gene: 20. The length of the CDR3 is 18 residues. Germline CDR1 is LGHNT and CDR2 is FRNRAP. CDR3 DNA sequence: TGTGCTAGTGGTGGAATTACAGGGACTGTGGGACAGGGTGCTGGCTACACCTTC. It translates to CASGGITGTVGQGAGYTF.

This chain joins TRBV19 and TRBJ1-1, with D possibly being TRBD1 (5 bases). The CDR3 runs to 14 residues. V lost 7 bases, J lost 1 base, and 13 bases lay in between. Looked up from germline, CDR1 is LNHDA and CDR2 is SQIVND (reference sequence). The DNA of the CDR3 is TGTGCCAGTACCCAGACAGACGCGAACACTGAAGCTTTCTTT. Residues: CASTQTDANTEAFF.

This clone was seen only once. V is TRBV5-1 and J is TRBJ2-2; no clear D. The CDR3 is made up of 14 amino acids. Per the germline V gene, CDR1 is SGHRS and CDR2 is YFSETQ. V lost 4 bases and J lost 6, with 13 bases in between. The CDR3 loop is CASSLVEVAGELFF. The CDR3 bases are TGCGCCAGCAGCCTCGTTGAGGTTGCCGGGGAGCTGTTTTTT.

The V gene is TRBV3-1 (or the pseudogene TRBV3-2), the J gene TRBJ2-7; D possibly corresponds to TRBD1 (6 bases). V was cut by 1 base and J by 5 bases, with 15 bases left in between. CDR1 LGHDT and CDR2 YNNKEL come from the germline V gene (reference sequence). This CDR3 has 15 residues. In DNA, the CDR3 is TGTGCCAGCAGCCAAGTTAGGGGGTTAAGTAACGAGCAGTACTTC. This gives the protein CASSQVRGLSNEQYF.

The rearrangement links TRBV18 to TRBJ2-7; D possibly corresponds to TRBD2 (5 bases). The CDR3 totals 15 residues. Trimming shortened V by 2 bases and J by 2 bases, and 13 bases separated the two germline ends. Germline V lookup: CDR1 KGHSH, CDR2 LQKENI. The CDR3 DNA reads as TGTGCCAGCTCACCATTAAGCGGTCCGGCCTACGAGCAGTACTTC. Translating gives CASSPLSGPAYEQYF.

Written as DNA, the CDR3 is TGTGCCAGCTCGGCCGACAGGGGGCCTGAAAAACTGTTTTTT. Residues: CASSADRGPEKLFF. The chain carries TRBV18 and TRBJ1-4; TRBD1 matches at 10 bases. Germline V lookup: CDR1 KGHSH, CDR2 LQKENI. The CDR3 extends over 14 amino acids. Trimming at V came to 6 bases and at J to 7 bases, leaving 5 bases not matched to a gene.

The chain links TRBV2 to TRBJ1-1, with 7 bases identical to TRBD1. V dropped 3 bases and J dropped 3; count of bases not matched to a gene: 13. This CDR3 is built from 17 residues. Germline values: CDR1 SNHLY, CDR2 FYNNEI. CDR3 region: CASSDKWGYRGDTEAFF. The CDR3 region has the DNA TGTGCCAGCAGTGACAAATGGGGGTACAGGGGAGACACTGAAGCTTTCTTT.